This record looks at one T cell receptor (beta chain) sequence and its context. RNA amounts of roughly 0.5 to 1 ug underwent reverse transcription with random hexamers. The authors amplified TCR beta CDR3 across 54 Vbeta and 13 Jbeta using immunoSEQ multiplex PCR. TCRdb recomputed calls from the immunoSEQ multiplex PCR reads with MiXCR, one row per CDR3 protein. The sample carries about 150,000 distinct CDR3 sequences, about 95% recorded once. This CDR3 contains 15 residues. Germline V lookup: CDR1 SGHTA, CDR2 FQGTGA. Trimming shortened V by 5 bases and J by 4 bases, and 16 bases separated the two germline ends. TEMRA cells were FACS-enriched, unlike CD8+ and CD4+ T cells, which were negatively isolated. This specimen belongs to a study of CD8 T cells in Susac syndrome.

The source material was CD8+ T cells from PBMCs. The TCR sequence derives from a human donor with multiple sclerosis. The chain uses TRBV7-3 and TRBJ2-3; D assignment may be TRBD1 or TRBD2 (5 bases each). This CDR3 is CASSAGASPADTQYF. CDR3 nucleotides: TGTGCCAGCAGCGCCGGGGCCAGCCCCGCAGATACGCAGTATTTT.